These T cell receptor beta chains were read from a single sample in a study of T cell responses to AZD1222 COVID-19 vaccine. Here immunoSEQ multiplex PCR was the method, and the copy in TCRdb shows in-frame clones only, minus some. The repertoire holds some 74,000 clones, with 70% to 90% as singletons. The sample here was peripheral blood, taken 28 days after the second AZD1222 dose. The receptors shown here come from an adult who received the AZD1222 COVID-19 vaccine. Both conserved end residues are part of each CDR3. A D gene is named only where the DNA matches it firmly. Size is omitted from some rows. Given values are once, few, many or a class for expanded clones.

v_call	cdr3_length	j_call	d_call	clone_size	cdr3_aa	cdr3_nt
TRBV19	15	TRBJ2-2	.	.	CASSNLGGHTGELFF	TGTGCCAGTAGTAACCTGGGGGGGCACACCGGGGAGCTGTTTTTT
TRBV4-1	15	TRBJ1-1	.	.	CASSQEVGTNTEAFF	TGCGCCAGCAGCCAAGAAGTAGGCACTAACACTGAAGCTTTCTTT
TRBV30	14	TRBJ1-3	.	.	CAWSVLLSANTIYF	TGTGCCTGGAGTGTGTTACTTTCCGCAAACACCATATATTTT
TRBV3-1/TRBV3-2	19	TRBJ2-6	TRBD2	.	CASSQKGSSGSFGANVLTF	TGTGCCAGCAGCCAAAAGGGGTCTAGCGGGAGCTTTGGGGCCAACGTCCTGACTTTC
TRBV29-1	13	TRBJ1-5	.	.	CSVATGDNQPQHF	TGCAGCGTTGCAACAGGAGACAATCAGCCCCAGCATTTT
TRBV30	15	TRBJ1-5	TRBD1	once	CAWSVVGTGNQPQHF	TGTGCCTGGAGTGTAGTCGGGACAGGCAATCAGCCCCAGCATTTT
TRBV13	18	TRBJ2-1	TRBD2	.	CASGLAGTFVTKDNEQFF	TGTGCCAGCGGATTAGCGGGAACCTTTGTAACAAAGGACAATGAGCAGTTCTTC
TRBV7-3	17	TRBJ1-2	.	.	CASSLKGGGGPNYGYTF	TGTGCCAGCAGCTTAAAGGGGGGCGGAGGGCCTAACTATGGCTACACCTTC
TRBV19	13	TRBJ1-1	.	.	CASTGPMNTEAFF	TGTGCCAGTACTGGACCGATGAACACTGAAGCTTTCTTT
TRBV7-9	14	TRBJ1-5	TRBD1	.	CASSRDRDNQPQHF	TGTGCCAGCAGCCGGGACAGGGACAATCAGCCCCAGCATTTT
TRBV19	13	TRBJ1-1	.	.	CASSIVDNTEAFF	TGTGCCAGTAGTATAGTGGACAACACTGAAGCTTTCTTT
TRBV29-1	11	TRBJ1-2	.	.	CSVGGGSGYTF	TGCAGCGTTGGGGGGGGATCTGGCTACACCTTC
TRBV5-6	16	TRBJ2-2	TRBD1	.	CASSPDRGRRHGELFF	TGTGCCAGCAGCCCCGACAGGGGGCGCCGCCACGGGGAGCTGTTTTTT
TRBV2	16	TRBJ1-6	.	.	CASSVWGLDDDSPLHF	TGTGCCAGCAGTGTGTGGGGTCTAGATGATGATTCACCCCTCCACTTT
TRBV7-2	15	TRBJ2-1	TRBD2	once	CASSRTSGSYNEQFF	TGTGCCAGCAGCAGGACTAGCGGGAGCTACAATGAGCAGTTCTTC
TRBV19	16	TRBJ1-5	TRBD1	.	CASSIRGTGWNQPQHF	TGTGCCAGTAGTATACGGGGGACAGGGTGGAATCAGCCCCAGCATTTT
TRBV29-1	12	TRBJ1-2	.	.	CSVGGSHYGYTF	TGCAGCGTTGGGGGATCCCACTATGGCTACACCTTC
TRBV19	11	TRBJ2-7	.	once	CASSMGHEQYF	TGTGCCAGTAGTATGGGGCACGAGCAGTACTTC
TRBV6-5	13	TRBJ2-7	.	.	CASAGGRGYEQYF	TGTGCCAGCGCCGGGGGCCGGGGGTACGAGCAGTACTTC
TRBV11-2	15	TRBJ2-1	.	.	CASSKGRDNLYEQFF	TGTGCCAGCAGCAAAGGGCGGGATAATTTATATGAGCAGTTCTTC
TRBV6-5	15	TRBJ1-1	.	.	CASRQSGGVNTEAFF	TGTGCCAGCAGGCAATCGGGGGGGGTGAACACTGAAGCTTTCTTT
TRBV6-6	16	TRBJ2-7	TRBD1	once	CASSYAIDRGTDEQYF	TGTGCCAGCAGTTACGCCATAGACAGGGGGACTGACGAGCAGTACTTC
TRBV12-5	16	TRBJ2-5	TRBD1	.	CASGLVTGQVQETQYF	TGTGCTAGTGGTTTGGTTACGGGACAGGTGCAAGAGACCCAGTACTTC
TRBV18	14	TRBJ1-5	.	.	CASSPEQFDQPQHF	TGTGCCAGCTCACCAGAGCAGTTTGATCAGCCCCAGCATTTT
TRBV9	16	TRBJ2-1	.	.	CASSFRIGRDRNEQFF	TGTGCCAGCAGCTTCAGGATAGGGCGGGATCGGAATGAGCAGTTCTTC
TRBV29-1	11	TRBJ1-1	.	.	CSVAPGQVAFF	TGCAGCGTTGCTCCGGGGCAGGTCGCTTTCTTT
TRBV6-5	13	TRBJ2-1	.	.	CASSYRIGHEQFF	TGTGCCAGCAGTTACCGGATCGGGCATGAGCAGTTCTTC
TRBV29-1	12	TRBJ1-2	.	once	CSVVLGGNGYTF	TGCAGCGTTGTACTCGGGGGAAATGGCTACACCTTC
TRBV4-1	15	TRBJ1-2	.	.	CASRSPERGAGSYTF	TGCGCCAGCAGGAGCCCCGAGAGGGGGGCAGGGAGCTACACCTTC
TRBV5-1	15	TRBJ2-7	.	.	CASSLVVGGPYEQYF	TGCGCCAGCAGCTTGGTAGTGGGGGGCCCCTACGAGCAGTACTTC
TRBV19	15	TRBJ2-1	TRBD2	.	CASTTVASGYNEQFF	TGTGCCAGTACAACGGTGGCTAGCGGTTACAATGAGCAGTTCTTC
TRBV19	13	TRBJ1-2	TRBD1	.	CASMGDRGNGYTF	TGTGCCAGTATGGGGGACAGGGGTAATGGCTACACCTTC
TRBV5-1	15	TRBJ2-7	TRBD1	.	CASSSGTEVGYEQYF	TGCGCCAGCAGCTCTGGGACAGAGGTGGGGTACGAGCAGTACTTC
TRBV2	12	TRBJ1-2	.	.	CASSQAGYGYTF	TGTGCCAGCAGCCAGGCTGGGTATGGCTACACCTTC
TRBV5-1	11	TRBJ2-1	.	.	CASSFSNEQFF	TGCGCCAGCAGCTTTTCCAATGAGCAGTTCTTC
TRBV12-5	13	TRBJ2-1	.	once	CASGTSSYNEQFF	TGTGCTAGTGGGACTAGCTCCTACAATGAGCAGTTCTTC
TRBV5-1	14	TRBJ1-1	.	.	CASSLLTSYTEAFF	TGCGCCAGCAGCTTGCTGACGAGCTACACTGAAGCTTTCTTT
TRBV6-4	16	TRBJ2-7	TRBD2	.	CASSLRGTSGIDEQYF	TGTGCCAGCAGTCTACGAGGGACTAGCGGGATCGACGAGCAGTACTTC
TRBV7-9	12	TRBJ1-5	.	.	CASSRQNQPQHF	TGTGCCAGCAGCCGGCAAAATCAGCCCCAGCATTTT
TRBV25-1	15	TRBJ2-1	.	.	CASSVGTASYNEQFF	TGTGCCAGCAGTGTGGGGACGGCGTCCTACAATGAGCAGTTCTTC
TRBV4-1	15	TRBJ1-5	.	.	CASSQERAWNQPQHF	TGCGCCAGCAGCCAAGAAAGGGCTTGGAATCAGCCCCAGCATTTT
TRBV27	14	TRBJ2-4	.	.	CASSLSGGENIQYF	TGTGCCAGCAGTTTATCAGGGGGAGAAAACATTCAGTACTTC
TRBV7-9	14	TRBJ1-1	.	.	CASSLEVANTEAFF	TGTGCCAGCAGCTTAGAGGTAGCAAACACTGAAGCTTTCTTT
TRBV7-9	14	TRBJ2-1	.	.	CASSLGTQSNEQFF	TGTGCCAGCAGCTTAGGGACTCAAAGCAATGAGCAGTTCTTC
TRBV6-5	10	TRBJ1-1	.	few	CASTGLEAFF	TGTGCCAGCACCGGGCTTGAAGCTTTCTTT
TRBV5-1	16	TRBJ2-5	.	once	CASSLEWGYRKETQYF	TGCGCCAGCAGCTTGGAGTGGGGATACAGAAAGGAGACCCAGTACTTC
TRBV7-9	13	TRBJ1-1	.	.	CAGVLGEGTEAFF	TGTGCCGGCGTCTTGGGAGAGGGGACTGAAGCTTTCTTT
TRBV4-2	14	TRBJ1-3	.	.	CASSQSPDGNTIYF	TGTGCCAGCAGCCAATCGCCAGACGGAAACACCATATATTTT
TRBV21-1	17	TRBJ2-1	.	.	CASSKGPGQGCQNEQFF	TGTGCCAGCAGCAAAGGCCCGGGACAGGGGTGTCAGAATGAGCAGTTCTTC
TRBV2	13	TRBJ2-7	.	few	CASSGPGSYEQYF	TGTGCCAGCAGTGGACCCGGATCCTACGAGCAGTACTTC
TRBV19	15	TRBJ1-2	TRBD1	.	CASSYGTGQNYGYTF	TGTGCCAGTTCATACGGGACAGGTCAAAACTATGGCTACACCTTC
TRBV6-5	16	TRBJ1-2	.	.	CASSYSRQPSAYGYTF	TGTGCCAGCAGTTACTCCCGACAGCCGAGCGCTTATGGCTACACCTTC
TRBV30	15	TRBJ1-4	TRBD1	.	CAWSVRGQGREKLFF	TGTGCCTGGAGTGTACGGGGACAGGGTCGGGAAAAACTGTTTTTT
TRBV6-2/TRBV6-3	14	TRBJ1-4	TRBD1	.	CASSDWTGDEKLFF	TGTGCCAGCAGCGACTGGACAGGAGATGAAAAACTGTTTTTT
TRBV15	14	TRBJ1-6	.	.	CATSRDRGNSPLHF	TGTGCCACCAGCAGAGATCGAGGAAATTCACCCCTCCACTTT
TRBV27	14	TRBJ2-3	.	.	CASSLWGGADTQYF	TGTGCCAGCAGTTTATGGGGCGGGGCAGATACGCAGTATTTT
TRBV12-3/TRBV12-4	12	TRBJ2-7	.	.	CASSEQGYEQYF	TGTGCCAGCAGCGAACAGGGCTACGAGCAGTACTTC